The T cell receptor beta chain described here comes from a study of blood T cell repertoires in COVID-19. The data were produced by immunoSEQ multiplex PCR, yet TCRdb's version contains in-frame clones alone and is incomplete. Of 95,000 to 150,000 clones listed, about 85% were seen once; the top ten hold 9.5% to 13%. Germline V gives CDR1 GTSNPN, CDR2 SVGIG (reference sequence). The V end lost 2 bases, the J end lost 4 bases, and 6 bases lay between the germline ends. The CDR3 totals 12 residues. The material sequenced was peripheral blood. This receptor was taken from a man older than 75 with acute or convalescent COVID-19. The gene calls are TRBV30 and TRBJ2-1; TRBD1 is a possible D gene (5 bases). Written as DNA, the CDR3 is TGTGCCTGGAGTAGACAGTACAATGAGCAGTTCTTC. As protein: CAWSRQYNEQFF.